These 15 T cell receptor beta chains share one sample of origin, sequenced in a study of CD8 T cells in ankylosing spondylitis (dated by TCRdb to 2017 to 2019). The library was prepared using 5' RACE. Sequencing was carried out with an Illumina HiSeq 2500. The public reads were run again by TCRdb, first through fastp at Q25 and then through MiXCR, and only productive beta chains were kept. Rows are combined by CDR3 protein, so each entry shows the most common genes and DNA. This sample comprises roughly 130,000 distinct CDR3 sequences, about 7% of them detected only once. The ten largest clones represent 10% to 15% of the sample. Input material: blood, either unsorted or a sorted T cell fraction (not recorded which). These receptors came from a male donor with ankylosing spondylitis or in good health (not recorded which).

In this sample, this clonotype turned up many times. The rearrangement uses TRBV3-1 and TRBJ1-5; TRBD1 agrees at 7 bases. The ends lost 4 bases at V and 10 bases at J; junction bases unmatched: 10. Germline values: CDR1 LGHDT, CDR2 YNNKEL (reference sequence). The CDR3 has 14 amino acids. This CDR3 reads CASSRGTVSPPQHF. DNA for the CDR3: TGTGCCAGCAGCCGGGGGACAGTTTCCCCCCCCCAGCATTTT.

Worth noting for this clonotype: A much larger clone is a single base away; this may be a read error. This sequence joins TRBV20-1 and TRBJ2-5; the match to TRBD2 covers 7 bases. Germline trimming cut 5 bases from V and 5 bases from J; bases unmatched to any gene: 8. Germline V gene lookup returns CDR1 DFQATT and CDR2 SNEGSKA (reference sequence). The CDR3 contains 13 residues. Here the CDR3 DNA reads TGCAGTGCTGGGAACCTAGCGGAGGAGACCCAGTACTTC. It specifies CSAGNLAEETQYF.

This clonotype was seen ten or more times. One end of the junction does not line up with germline, which may come from a read error. V gene TRBV3-1 combines with J gene TRBJ2-7, with 8 bases identical to TRBD2. The CDR3 spans 16 residues. CDR1 and CDR2 (germline): LGHDT, YNNKEL (reference sequence). The CDR3 sequence is CASSQVGSGRSFEQYF. The DNA for the CDR3 is TGTGCCAGCAGCCAAGTGGGAAGCGGGAGATCCTTCGAGCAGTACTTC.

This clonotype was found many times. V and J are TRBV5-1 and TRBJ2-5, with D unclear. V lost 4 bases and J lost 1, with 5 bases in between. CDR1 and CDR2 (germline): SGHRS, YFSETQ. The CDR3 sequence is 12 residues long. CDR3 sequence (DNA): TGCGCCAGCAGCCCCCTCCAAGAGACCCAGTACTTC. Protein: CASSPLQETQYF.

This clonotype showed up many times. V and J are TRBV6-2 or TRBV6-3 and TRBJ2-1; 14 bases line up with TRBD2. CDR1 and CDR2 (germline): MNHEY, SVGEGT. The ends lost 4 bases at V and 6 bases at J; junction bases unmatched: 2. The CDR3 spans 15 residues. For the CDR3, the DNA is TGTGCCAGCAGTTCCGGGACTAGCGGGAGCAATGAGCAGTTCTTC. This codes for CASSSGTSGSNEQFF.

Many counts were recorded for this clonotype. The J gene is TRBJ2-7, the V gene TRBV7-3; TRBD2 might be the D (6 bases). Trimming took 2 bases from V and 3 from J, leaving 14 bases between them. Germline-derived CDR1 and CDR2 are SGHTA and FQGTGA. The CDR3 contains 15 residues. CDR3 sequence: CASSLAPGDNYEQYF. For the CDR3, the DNA is TGTGCCAGCAGCTTAGCTCCGGGAGATAACTACGAGCAGTACTTC.

The table lists this clonotype with many counts. The chain couples TRBV7-9 to TRBJ2-1, with TRBD1 matching over 10 bases. This CDR3 has 15 residues. V dropped 2 bases and J dropped 8; count of bases not matched to a gene: 6. Germline CDR1 reads SEHNR; CDR2 reads FQNEAQ (reference sequence). CDR3 sequence reads: CASSLTGTGVDEQFF. The CDR3 coding sequence is TGTGCCAGCAGCTTAACCGGGACAGGGGTCGATGAGCAGTTCTTC.

This clonotype appeared many times. V is TRBV20-1 and J is TRBJ2-1; 9 bases are shared with TRBD2. V lost 3 bases and J lost 2; bases outside the gene matches: 17. Germline V lookup: CDR1 DFQATT, CDR2 SNEGSKA (reference sequence). The CDR3 covers 19 residues. CDR3 sequence reads: CSASPGVSGSSEAYNEQFF. The DNA of the CDR3 is TGCAGTGCTAGCCCCGGAGTTAGCGGGAGTTCGGAGGCCTACAATGAGCAGTTCTTC.

At least ten counts were recorded for this clonotype. The chain employs TRBV20-1 and TRBJ2-5, with 7 bases matching TRBD1. J was trimmed by 1 base and V by 4 bases; bases with no gene match: 6. The CDR3 covers 14 residues. Germline loops: CDR1 DFQATT, CDR2 SNEGSKA (reference sequence). The CDR3 coding sequence is TGCAGTGCTAACACCGGGACAGTCCAAGAGACCCAGTACTTC. Residues: CSANTGTVQETQYF.

This clonotype was counted ten times or more. V and J are TRBV5-1 and TRBJ2-1; D possibly matches TRBD1 or TRBD2 (6 bases each). The ends were cut back, 0 bases at V and 7 bases at J, with 20 bases in the middle. The CDR3 is 17 residues long. Germline CDR1 and CDR2: SGHRS and YFSETQ. CDR3 sequence (DNA): TGCGCCAGCAGCTTGGGTTTAAGGGGGGCCGGGACGAATGAGCAGTTCTTC. This translates into CASSLGLRGAGTNEQFF.

This clonotype has ten or more counts. J is TRBJ1-4 and V is TRBV6-5; 12 positions match TRBD1. V lost 0 bases to trimming and J lost 8 bases; unmatched junction nucleotides: 4. This CDR3 has 16 amino acids. Germline lookup yields CDR1 MNHEY and CDR2 SVGAGI. The CDR3 nucleotides are TGTGCCAGCAGTTACTCCGGGACAGGGGGCGACGAAAAACTGTTTTTT. This translates into CASSYSGTGGDEKLFF.

This clonotype came up many times. The chain couples TRBV5-1 to TRBJ1-1; unclear D gene. This CDR3 has 11 residues. V was shortened by 1 base and J by 2 bases, with 0 bases between the two germline ends. The germline V gene has CDR1 SGHRS and CDR2 YFSETQ. The chain's CDR3 is CASSLNTEAFF. The CDR3 coding sequence is TGCGCCAGCAGCTTGAACACTGAAGCTTTCTTT.

This clonotype came up many times. J is TRBJ2-5 and V is TRBV9; D is possibly TRBD1 (6 bases). With 2 bases removed from V and 1 base from J, the gap between germline ends came to 12 bases. The CDR3 contains 15 residues. Germline CDR1 is SGDLS and CDR2 is YYNGEE. CDR3 protein: CASSVFGQPQETQYF. Here the CDR3 DNA reads TGTGCCAGCAGCGTTTTTGGACAGCCCCAAGAGACCCAGTACTTC.

At least ten counts were recorded for this clonotype. V and J are TRBV4-3 and TRBJ2-4, with TRBD2 as a possible D gene (6 bases). The length of the CDR3 is 17 residues. Germline CDR1 reads LGHNA; CDR2 reads YSLEER. Trimming shortened V by 0 bases and J by 0 bases, and 12 bases separated the two germline ends. CDR3 nucleotide sequence: TGCGCCAGCAGCCAAGAAGGTGGAGGGCTAGCCAAAAACATTCAGTACTTC. Amino acids: CASSQEGGGLAKNIQYF.

This clonotype has ten or more counts. The chain is built from TRBV4-1 and TRBJ2-1; D not resolved. The CDR3 length is 14 residues. Germline assignment: CDR1 MGHRA and CDR2 YSYEKL. V shed 1 base and J shed 7 bases, with 11 bases lying between them. CDR3 amino acids: CASSQGSLGNEQFF. The CDR3 DNA follows: TGCGCCAGCAGCCAAGGGTCATTGGGGAATGAGCAGTTCTTC.